This T cell receptor beta chain came from a study of cytomegalovirus exposure and HLA in healthy donors. As for the study in general: T cells numbering about 200 million yielded some 100 million unique TCR beta sequences in an earlier analysis.

Comment on this clone: Its antigen is not known.

Study-wide results and limits: Equally common other TCR beta chains were less clonally expanded than HLA-associated ones, a later analysis found.

This CDR3 has 15 amino acids. Trimming removed 5 bases from V and 3 bases from J; junction bases left unmatched: 6. Germline V gene lookup returns CDR1 MNHEY and CDR2 SVGAGI. A multiplex PCR was run with 60 Vbeta primers and 13 Jbeta primers. Using immunoSEQ multiplex PCR, the repertoire was profiled, and TCRdb retains in-frame clones only, with some absent. The sample shows over 200,000 clones, 70% to 85% of them seen only once. This rearrangement joins TRBV6-5 to TRBJ2-5; the match to TRBD1 covers 10 bases. The clonotype comes from a male donor in good health and CMV-seronegative. Sequencing input: PBMCs. The CDR3 nucleotides read TGTGCCAGCAGTGGGACCGGGACAGGGGAAGAGACCCAGTACTTC. It yields the protein CASSGTGTGEETQYF.